These T cell receptor beta chains were read from a single sample in a study of blood T cell repertoires in COVID-19. Sequencing used immunoSEQ multiplex PCR; TCRdb keeps in-frame clones, though not all of them. The sample yields 100,000 to 150,000 clones, roughly 90% seen once. Input material: peripheral blood. All receptors derive from a woman aged 80 or older with acute or convalescent COVID-19. Both conserved end residues are part of each CDR3. The order of the fields is D gene, clone size, V gene, J gene, CDR3 protein, CDR3 DNA. The D gene is left open where the match is weak. A row's size may be missing; if present it is once, few, many or a size class.

D gene: NA; clone size: once; V gene: TRBV28; J gene: TRBJ2-3; CDR3 protein: CASSLPGTDTQYF; CDR3 DNA: TGTGCCAGCAGTTTACCGGGAACAGATACGCAGTATTTT
D gene: NA; clone size: NA; V gene: TRBV5-1; J gene: TRBJ2-2; CDR3 protein: CASSLQGNTGELFF; CDR3 DNA: TGCGCCAGCAGCTTACAGGGGAACACCGGGGAGCTGTTTTTT
D gene: TRBD1; clone size: NA; V gene: TRBV6-4; J gene: TRBJ1-2; CDR3 protein: CASSPGTGAYGYTF; CDR3 DNA: TGTGCCAGCAGTCCCGGGACAGGAGCCTATGGCTACACCTTC
D gene: NA; clone size: NA; V gene: TRBV5-1; J gene: TRBJ1-1; CDR3 protein: CASSPMPGNTEAFF; CDR3 DNA: TGCGCCAGCAGCCCGATGCCAGGGAACACTGAAGCTTTCTTT
D gene: NA; clone size: NA; V gene: TRBV28; J gene: TRBJ1-5; CDR3 protein: CASSFGTPNQPQHF; CDR3 DNA: TGTGCCAGCAGTTTCGGGACACCTAATCAGCCCCAGCATTTT
D gene: TRBD1; clone size: once; V gene: TRBV18; J gene: TRBJ2-6; CDR3 protein: CASSPPGAQGVTGANVLTF; CDR3 DNA: TGTGCCAGCTCACCACCGGGAGCTCAGGGGGTGACTGGGGCCAACGTCCTGACTTTC
D gene: NA; clone size: NA; V gene: TRBV29-1; J gene: TRBJ1-1; CDR3 protein: CSVEWATPGKAFF; CDR3 DNA: TGCAGCGTTGAATGGGCTACGCCGGGGAAAGCTTTCTTT
D gene: NA; clone size: NA; V gene: TRBV5-1; J gene: TRBJ2-1; CDR3 protein: CASSVARGANEQFF; CDR3 DNA: TGCGCCAGCAGCGTCGCGCGGGGCGCCAATGAGCAGTTCTTC
D gene: NA; clone size: NA; V gene: TRBV18; J gene: TRBJ2-3; CDR3 protein: CASSPSRQVIKTDTQYF; CDR3 DNA: TGTGCCAGCTCACCCTCCCGACAGGTAATAAAGACAGATACGCAGTATTTT
D gene: TRBD1; clone size: NA; V gene: TRBV9; J gene: TRBJ2-5; CDR3 protein: CASSANTGAVETQYF; CDR3 DNA: TGTGCCAGCAGCGCAAACACAGGGGCGGTGGAGACCCAGTACTTC
D gene: TRBD1; clone size: once; V gene: TRBV29-1; J gene: TRBJ2-1; CDR3 protein: CSISSGTGINEQFF; CDR3 DNA: TGCAGCATCAGCTCCGGGACAGGGATCAATGAGCAGTTCTTC
D gene: TRBD1; clone size: NA; V gene: TRBV4-1; J gene: TRBJ1-4; CDR3 protein: CASSQDQRTGNEKLFF; CDR3 DNA: TGCGCCAGCAGCCAAGATCAAAGGACAGGCAATGAAAAACTGTTTTTT
D gene: NA; clone size: NA; V gene: TRBV7-2; J gene: TRBJ1-5; CDR3 protein: CASSLVSDSYQPQHF; CDR3 DNA: TGTGCCAGCAGCTTAGTTTCCGACAGCTATCAGCCCCAGCATTTT
D gene: NA; clone size: NA; V gene: TRBV5-8; J gene: TRBJ1-2; CDR3 protein: CASSLADSWGGYTF; CDR3 DNA: TGTGCCAGCAGCTTGGCGGACAGTTGGGGAGGCTACACCTTC